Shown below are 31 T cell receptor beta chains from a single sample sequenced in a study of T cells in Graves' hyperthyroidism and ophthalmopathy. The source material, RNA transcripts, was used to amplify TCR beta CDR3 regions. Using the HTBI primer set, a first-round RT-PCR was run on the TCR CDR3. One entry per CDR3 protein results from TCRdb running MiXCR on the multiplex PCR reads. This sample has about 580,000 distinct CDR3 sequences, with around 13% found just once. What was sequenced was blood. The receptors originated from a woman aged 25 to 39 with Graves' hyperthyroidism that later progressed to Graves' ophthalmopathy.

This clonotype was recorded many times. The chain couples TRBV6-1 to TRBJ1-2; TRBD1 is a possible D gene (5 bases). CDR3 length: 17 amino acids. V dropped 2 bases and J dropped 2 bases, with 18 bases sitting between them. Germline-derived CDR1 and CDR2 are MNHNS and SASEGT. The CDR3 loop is CASSENSGKGFNYGYTF. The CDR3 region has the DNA TGTGCCAGCAGTGAAAATTCCGGGAAGGGGTTCAACTATGGCTACACCTTC.

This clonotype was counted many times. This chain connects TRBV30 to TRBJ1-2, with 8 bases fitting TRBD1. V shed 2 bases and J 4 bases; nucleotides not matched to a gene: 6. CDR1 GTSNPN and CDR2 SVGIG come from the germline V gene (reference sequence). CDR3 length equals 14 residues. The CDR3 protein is CAWSLGQGGYGYTF. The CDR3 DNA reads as TGTGCCTGGAGTCTTGGACAGGGAGGCTATGGCTACACCTTC.

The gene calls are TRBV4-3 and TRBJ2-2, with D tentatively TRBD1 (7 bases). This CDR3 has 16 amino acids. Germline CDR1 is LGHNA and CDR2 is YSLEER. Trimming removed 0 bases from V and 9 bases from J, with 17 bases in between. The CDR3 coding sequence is TGCGCCAGCAGCCAAGATATCCAGGGGGGTACATGGGAGCTGTTTTTT. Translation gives CASSQDIQGGTWELFF.

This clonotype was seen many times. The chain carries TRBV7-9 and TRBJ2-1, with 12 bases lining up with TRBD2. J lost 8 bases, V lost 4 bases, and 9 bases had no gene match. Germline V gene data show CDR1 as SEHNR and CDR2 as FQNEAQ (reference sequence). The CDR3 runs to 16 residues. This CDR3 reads CASSSDLAGGRDEQFF. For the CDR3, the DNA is TGTGCCAGCAGCTCCGATCTAGCGGGAGGGAGGGATGAGCAGTTCTTC.

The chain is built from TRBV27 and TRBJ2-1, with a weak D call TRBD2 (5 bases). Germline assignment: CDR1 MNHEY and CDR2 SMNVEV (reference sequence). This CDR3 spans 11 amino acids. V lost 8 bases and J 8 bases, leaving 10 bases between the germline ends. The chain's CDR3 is CASGPRDEQFF. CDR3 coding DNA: TGTGCCAGCGGGCCGAGGGATGAGCAGTTCTTC.

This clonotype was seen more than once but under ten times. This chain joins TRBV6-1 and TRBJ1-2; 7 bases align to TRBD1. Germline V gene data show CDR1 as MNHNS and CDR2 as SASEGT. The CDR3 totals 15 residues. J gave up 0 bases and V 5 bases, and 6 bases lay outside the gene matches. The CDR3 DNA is TGTGCCAGCAGTATACAGGGGACGTCTAACTATGGCTACACCTTC. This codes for CASSIQGTSNYGYTF.

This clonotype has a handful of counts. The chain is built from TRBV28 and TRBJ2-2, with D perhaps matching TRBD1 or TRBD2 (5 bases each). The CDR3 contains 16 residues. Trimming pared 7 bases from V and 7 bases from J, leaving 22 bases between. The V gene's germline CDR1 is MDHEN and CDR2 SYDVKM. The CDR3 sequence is CASNLEGLGFGGELFF. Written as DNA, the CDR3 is TGTGCCAGCAACCTAGAGGGGCTCGGGTTTGGCGGGGAGCTGTTTTTT.

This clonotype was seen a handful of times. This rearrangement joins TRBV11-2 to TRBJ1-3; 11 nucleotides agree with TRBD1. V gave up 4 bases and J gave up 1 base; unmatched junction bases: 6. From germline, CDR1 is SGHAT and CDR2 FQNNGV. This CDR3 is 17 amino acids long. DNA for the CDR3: TGTGCCAGCAGCTCTCCCCGGGACAGGGGGTCTGGAAACACCATATATTTT. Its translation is CASSSPRDRGSGNTIYF.

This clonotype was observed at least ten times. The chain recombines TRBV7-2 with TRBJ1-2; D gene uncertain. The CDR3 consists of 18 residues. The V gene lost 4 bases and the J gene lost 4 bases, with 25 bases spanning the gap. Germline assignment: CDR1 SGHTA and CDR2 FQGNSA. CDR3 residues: CASSSVNEKGRAFYGYTF. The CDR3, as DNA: TGTGCCAGCAGCTCAGTGAACGAAAAAGGACGGGCTTTCTATGGCTACACCTTC.

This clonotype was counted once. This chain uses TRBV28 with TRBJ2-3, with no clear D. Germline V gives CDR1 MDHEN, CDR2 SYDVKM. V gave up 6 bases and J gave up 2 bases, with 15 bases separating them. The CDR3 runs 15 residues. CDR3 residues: CASSPWVGLTDTQYF. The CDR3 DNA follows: TGTGCCAGCAGCCCCTGGGTGGGCCTCACAGATACGCAGTATTTT.

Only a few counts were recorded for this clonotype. The CDR3, as DNA: TGTGCCAGCAGCAGAGGACAGGGTGGGACCCAGTACTTC. Translated: CASSRGQGGTQYF. The chain recombines TRBV7-9 with TRBJ2-5; 8 nucleotides align to TRBD1. The CDR3 covers 13 residues. The V gene's germline CDR1 is SEHNR and CDR2 FQNEAQ (reference sequence). J lost 7 bases, V lost 5 bases, and 6 bases had no gene match.

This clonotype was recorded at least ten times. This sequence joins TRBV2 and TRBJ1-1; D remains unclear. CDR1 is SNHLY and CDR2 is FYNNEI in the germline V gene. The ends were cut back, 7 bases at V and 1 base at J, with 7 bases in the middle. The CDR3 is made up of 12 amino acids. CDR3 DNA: TGTGCCAGCAATATGGCGAACACTGAAGCTTTCTTT. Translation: CASNMANTEAFF.

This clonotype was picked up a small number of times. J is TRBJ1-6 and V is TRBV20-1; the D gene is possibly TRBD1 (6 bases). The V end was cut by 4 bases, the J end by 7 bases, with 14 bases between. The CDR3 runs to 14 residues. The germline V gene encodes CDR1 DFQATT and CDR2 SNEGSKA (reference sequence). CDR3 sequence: CSAIVPGANSPLHF. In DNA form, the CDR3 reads TGCAGTGCTATAGTCCCAGGGGCCAATTCACCCCTCCACTTT.

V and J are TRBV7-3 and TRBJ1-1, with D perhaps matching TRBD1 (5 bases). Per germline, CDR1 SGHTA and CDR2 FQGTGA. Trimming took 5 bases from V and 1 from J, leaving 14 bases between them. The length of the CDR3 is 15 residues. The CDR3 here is CASSVAETANTEAFF. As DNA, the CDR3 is TGTGCCAGCAGCGTCGCCGAGACAGCGAACACTGAAGCTTTCTTT.

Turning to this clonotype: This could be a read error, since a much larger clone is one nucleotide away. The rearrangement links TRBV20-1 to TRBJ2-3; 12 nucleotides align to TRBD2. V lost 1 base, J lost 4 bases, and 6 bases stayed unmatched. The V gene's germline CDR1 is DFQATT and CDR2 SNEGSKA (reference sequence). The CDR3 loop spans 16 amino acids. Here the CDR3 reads CSARVLAGGTSDTQYF. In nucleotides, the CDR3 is TGCAGTGCTAGAGTTCTAGCGGGAGGGACATCAGATACGCAGTATTTT.

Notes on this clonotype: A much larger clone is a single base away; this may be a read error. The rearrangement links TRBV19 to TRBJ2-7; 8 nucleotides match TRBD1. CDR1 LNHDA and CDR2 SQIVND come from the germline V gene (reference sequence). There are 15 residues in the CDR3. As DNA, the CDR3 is TGTGCCAGTAGGGACCAGGGGACAGGAGCGTACGAGCAGTGCTTC. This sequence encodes CASRDQGTGAYEQCF.

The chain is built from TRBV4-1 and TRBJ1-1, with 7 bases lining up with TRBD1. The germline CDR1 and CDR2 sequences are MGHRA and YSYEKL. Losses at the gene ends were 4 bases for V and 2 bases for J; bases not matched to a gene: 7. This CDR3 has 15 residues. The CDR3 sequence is CASSLPGTDNTEAFF. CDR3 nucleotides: TGCGCCAGCAGCCTCCCCGGGACAGACAACACTGAAGCTTTCTTT.

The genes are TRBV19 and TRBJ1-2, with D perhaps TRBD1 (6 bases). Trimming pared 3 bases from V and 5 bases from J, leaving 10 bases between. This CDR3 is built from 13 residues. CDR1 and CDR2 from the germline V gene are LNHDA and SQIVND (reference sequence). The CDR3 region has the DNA TGTGCCAGTAGTATGGAGGGGGGTTATGGCTACACCTTC. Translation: CASSMEGGYGYTF.

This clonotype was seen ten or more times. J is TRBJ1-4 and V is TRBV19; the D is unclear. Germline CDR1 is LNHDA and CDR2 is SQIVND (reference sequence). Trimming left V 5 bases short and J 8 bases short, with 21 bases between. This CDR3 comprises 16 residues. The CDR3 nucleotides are TGTGCCAGTAGTCCGCGGACCGGAGAGGGTGTCGAAAAACTGTTTTTT. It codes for CASSPRTGEGVEKLFF.

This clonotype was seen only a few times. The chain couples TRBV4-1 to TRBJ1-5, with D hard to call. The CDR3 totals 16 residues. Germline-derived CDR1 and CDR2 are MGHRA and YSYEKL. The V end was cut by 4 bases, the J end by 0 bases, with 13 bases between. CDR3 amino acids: CASSLTFGDSNQPQHF. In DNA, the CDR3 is TGCGCCAGCAGCCTAACCTTTGGGGATAGCAATCAGCCCCAGCATTTT.

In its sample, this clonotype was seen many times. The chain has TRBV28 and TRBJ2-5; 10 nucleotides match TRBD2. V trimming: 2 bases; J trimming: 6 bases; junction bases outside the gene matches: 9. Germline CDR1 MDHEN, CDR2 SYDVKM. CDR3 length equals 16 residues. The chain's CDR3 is CASSLKMLAGDKTQYF. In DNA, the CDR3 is TGTGCCAGCAGTTTAAAGATGCTAGCGGGAGACAAGACCCAGTACTTC.

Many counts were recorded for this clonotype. This CDR3 reads CASRAGLETQYF. The CDR3 coding sequence is TGTGCCAGCAGAGCGGGGCTAGAGACCCAGTACTTC. The chain employs TRBV11-2 and TRBJ2-5; TRBD2 matches at 7 bases. V lost 6 bases and J lost 4; bases outside the gene matches: 2. This CDR3 spans 12 amino acids. Germline-derived CDR1 and CDR2 are SGHAT and FQNNGV. Full variable domain (outside the CDR3, taken from reference TRBV11-2 and TRBJ2-5): EAGVAQSPRYKIIEKRQSVAFWCNPISGHATLYWYQQILGQGPKLLIQFQNNGVVDDSQLPKDRFSAERLKGVDSTLKIQPAKLEDSAVYLCASRAGLETQYFGPGTRLLVL.

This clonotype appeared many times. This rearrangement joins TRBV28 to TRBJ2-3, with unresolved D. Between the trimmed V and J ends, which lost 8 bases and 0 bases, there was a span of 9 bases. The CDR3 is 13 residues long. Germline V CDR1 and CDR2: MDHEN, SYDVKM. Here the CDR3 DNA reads TGTGCCAGCGGCAGTACTAGCACAGATACGCAGTATTTT. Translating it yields CASGSTSTDTQYF. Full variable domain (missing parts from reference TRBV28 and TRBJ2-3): DVKVTQSSRYLVKRTGEKVFLECVQDMDHENMFWYRQDPGLGLRLIYFSYDVKMKEKGDIPEGYSVSREKKERFSLILESASTNQTSMYLCASGSTSTDTQYFGPGTRLTVL.

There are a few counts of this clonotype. The CDR3 here is CASSEAFQNQPQHF. In DNA form, the CDR3 reads TGTGCCAGCAGTGAAGCGTTTCAAAATCAGCCCCAGCATTTT. V is TRBV6-1 and J is TRBJ1-5; D remains ambiguous. The germline CDR1 and CDR2 sequences are MNHNS and SASEGT. There are 14 residues in the CDR3. Deletions cut 0 bases from V and 4 bases from J, with 7 bases between.

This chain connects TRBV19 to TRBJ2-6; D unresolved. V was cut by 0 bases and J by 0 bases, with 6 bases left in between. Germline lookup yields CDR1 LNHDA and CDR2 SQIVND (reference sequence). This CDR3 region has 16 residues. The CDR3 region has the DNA TGTGCCAGTAGTATAGATGGAATCTCTGGGGCCAACGTCCTGACTTTC. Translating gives CASSIDGISGANVLTF. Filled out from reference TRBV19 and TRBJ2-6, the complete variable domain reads DGGITQSPKYLFRKEGQNVTLSCEQNLNHDAMYWYRQDPGQGLRLIYYSQIVNDFQKGDIAEGYSVSREKKESFPLTVTSAQKNPTAFYLCASSIDGISGANVLTFGAGSRLTVL.

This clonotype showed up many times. The CDR3 coding sequence is TGTGCCATCAGTGACGGGACTAGCGGGAGTTTTCAATACTTC. Residues: CAISDGTSGSFQYF. The chain combines TRBV10-3 with TRBJ2-5, with 14 positions matching TRBD2. The CDR3 has 14 residues. Trimming at V came to 3 bases and at J to 14 bases, leaving 8 bases not matched to a gene. Germline V lookup: CDR1 ENHRY, CDR2 SYGVKD.

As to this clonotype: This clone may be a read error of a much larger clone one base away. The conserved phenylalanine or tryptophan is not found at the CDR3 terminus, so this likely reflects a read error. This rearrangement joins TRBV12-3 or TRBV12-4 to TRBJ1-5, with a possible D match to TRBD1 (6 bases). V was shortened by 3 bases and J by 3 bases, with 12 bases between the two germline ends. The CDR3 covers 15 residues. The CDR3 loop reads CASSFSGATNQPQHL. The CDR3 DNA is TGTGCCAGCAGTTTCTCAGGGGCGACCAATCAGCCCCAGCATCTT.

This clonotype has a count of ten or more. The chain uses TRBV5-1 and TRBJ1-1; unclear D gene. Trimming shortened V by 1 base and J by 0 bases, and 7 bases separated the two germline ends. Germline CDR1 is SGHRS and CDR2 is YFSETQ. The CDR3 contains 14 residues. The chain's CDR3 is CASSLTELNTEAFF. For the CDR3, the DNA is TGCGCCAGCAGCTTGACTGAGCTGAACACTGAAGCTTTCTTT.

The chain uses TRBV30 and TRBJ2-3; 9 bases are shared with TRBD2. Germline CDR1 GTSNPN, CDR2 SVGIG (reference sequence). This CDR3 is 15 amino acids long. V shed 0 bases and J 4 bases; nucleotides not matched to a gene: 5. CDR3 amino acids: CAWSVPAGGSDTQYF. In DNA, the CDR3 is TGTGCCTGGAGTGTACCGGCGGGAGGGTCAGATACGCAGTATTTT.

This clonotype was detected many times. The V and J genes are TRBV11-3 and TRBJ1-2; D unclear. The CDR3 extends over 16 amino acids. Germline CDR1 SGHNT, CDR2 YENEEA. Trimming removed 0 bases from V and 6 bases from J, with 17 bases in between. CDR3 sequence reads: CASSLEKFGRENGYTF. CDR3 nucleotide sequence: TGTGCCAGCAGCTTAGAAAAGTTCGGCAGAGAAAATGGCTACACCTTC.

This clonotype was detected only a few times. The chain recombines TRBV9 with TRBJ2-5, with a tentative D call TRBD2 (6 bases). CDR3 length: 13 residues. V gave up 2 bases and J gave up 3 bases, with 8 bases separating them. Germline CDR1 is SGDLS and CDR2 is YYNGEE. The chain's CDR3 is CASSVGGEETQYF. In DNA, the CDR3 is TGTGCCAGCAGCGTCGGGGGAGAAGAGACCCAGTACTTC.